Listed below are T cell receptor beta chains from one sample, sequenced in a study of blood T cell repertoires in COVID-19. Measured with immunoSEQ multiplex PCR; TCRdb has only the in-frame clones, and not every one. The table lists around 140,000 clones, 80% to 90% of them singletons, with roughly a tenth in the top ten. Source material: peripheral blood. The source is a man aged 55 to 70 with active or convalescent COVID-19. The CDR3 runs from the conserved cysteine through the conserved F or W. Each record gives: V gene, D gene, clone size, J gene, CDR3 protein, CDR3 DNA. D genes are given only for firm matches. Some rows mark clone size as missing; the rest say once, few, many or name a class of expanded clone.

v_call: TRBV11-2
d_call: NA
clone_size: NA
j_call: TRBJ1-4
cdr3_aa: CASSLSPVTNEKLFF
cdr3_nt: TGTGCCAGCAGCTTAAGCCCCGTAACTAATGAAAAACTGTTTTTT

v_call: TRBV6-5
d_call: NA
clone_size: NA
j_call: TRBJ1-3
cdr3_aa: CASRNRERRNTIYF
cdr3_nt: TGTGCCAGCAGGAATCGGGAGAGGAGAAACACCATATATTTT

v_call: TRBV24-1
d_call: TRBD1
clone_size: NA
j_call: TRBJ2-2
cdr3_aa: CATSDLVWTGDRAGELFF
cdr3_nt: TGTGCCACCAGTGATTTGGTCTGGACAGGGGATAGGGCCGGGGAGCTGTTTTTT

v_call: TRBV15
d_call: NA
clone_size: NA
j_call: TRBJ1-1
cdr3_aa: CATSRDRRPLEAFF
cdr3_nt: TGTGCCACCAGCAGAGATCGTCGCCCCCTAGAAGCTTTCTTT

v_call: TRBV6-1
d_call: TRBD1
clone_size: NA
j_call: TRBJ1-4
cdr3_aa: CASSERGTGGEWLVSTNEKLFF
cdr3_nt: TGTGCCAGCAGTGAAAGGGGGACAGGGGGTGAATGGTTGGTGTCAACTAATGAAAAACTGTTTTTT

v_call: TRBV25-1
d_call: NA
clone_size: NA
j_call: TRBJ2-1
cdr3_aa: CASSELTATYNEQFF
cdr3_nt: TGTGCCAGCAGTGAATTGACAGCAACCTACAATGAGCAGTTCTTC

v_call: TRBV28
d_call: NA
clone_size: NA
j_call: TRBJ1-1
cdr3_aa: CASRQPTGTSNTEAFF
cdr3_nt: TGTGCCAGCAGACAACCGACAGGAACCTCAAACACTGAAGCTTTCTTT

v_call: TRBV21-1
d_call: NA
clone_size: few
j_call: TRBJ1-2
cdr3_aa: CASRSGGIANYGYTF
cdr3_nt: TGTGCCAGCAGATCAGGGGGGATTGCTAACTATGGCTACACCTTC

v_call: TRBV5-1
d_call: NA
clone_size: NA
j_call: TRBJ2-1
cdr3_aa: CASSLGQSSYNEQFF
cdr3_nt: TGCGCCAGCAGCTTGGGACAGAGCTCCTACAATGAGCAGTTCTTC

v_call: TRBV9
d_call: TRBD2
clone_size: NA
j_call: TRBJ2-2
cdr3_aa: CASSRTSGRNTGELFF
cdr3_nt: TGTGCCAGCAGCCGTACTAGCGGGAGAAACACCGGGGAGCTGTTTTTT

v_call: TRBV6-5
d_call: TRBD1
clone_size: once
j_call: TRBJ1-1
cdr3_aa: CASKVDRGRNTEAFF
cdr3_nt: TGTGCCAGCAAGGTAGACAGGGGGAGGAACACTGAAGCTTTCTTT

v_call: TRBV5-1
d_call: NA
clone_size: NA
j_call: TRBJ2-1
cdr3_aa: CASSLSGNGVGDEQFF
cdr3_nt: TGCGCCAGCAGCTTGAGCGGCAATGGGGTAGGCGATGAGCAGTTCTTC

v_call: TRBV12-3/TRBV12-4
d_call: NA
clone_size: few
j_call: TRBJ1-1
cdr3_aa: CASSSILGGEAFF
cdr3_nt: TGTGCCAGCAGTTCGATCCTAGGGGGTGAAGCTTTCTTT

v_call: TRBV2
d_call: NA
clone_size: NA
j_call: TRBJ1-1
cdr3_aa: CASSRDRITAVGAFF
cdr3_nt: TGTGCCAGCAGCCGTGACAGGATCACGGCCGTAGGTGCTTTCTTT

v_call: TRBV19
d_call: TRBD1
clone_size: NA
j_call: TRBJ1-5
cdr3_aa: CASSRLGTGGNQPQHF
cdr3_nt: TGTGCCAGTAGTAGACTTGGGACAGGGGGCAATCAGCCCCAGCATTTT

v_call: TRBV5-4
d_call: NA
clone_size: NA
j_call: TRBJ1-5
cdr3_aa: CASSLDTDQPQHF
cdr3_nt: TGTGCCAGCAGCTTGGATACGGATCAGCCCCAGCATTTT

v_call: TRBV24-1
d_call: TRBD2
clone_size: once
j_call: TRBJ2-1
cdr3_aa: CATSETGLAGVFALGGEQFF
cdr3_nt: TGTGCCACCAGTGAAACCGGACTAGCGGGAGTCTTCGCCCTCGGGGGTGAGCAGTTCTTC

v_call: TRBV12-5
d_call: TRBD1
clone_size: NA
j_call: TRBJ2-5
cdr3_aa: CASGLGDSFGETQYF
cdr3_nt: TGTGCTAGTGGTTTGGGGGACAGCTTCGGGGAGACCCAGTACTTC

v_call: TRBV6-2/TRBV6-3
d_call: NA
clone_size: once
j_call: TRBJ1-1
cdr3_aa: CASSLGQLVNTEAFF
cdr3_nt: TGTGCCAGCAGCCTCGGACAGCTTGTGAACACTGAAGCTTTCTTT

v_call: TRBV7-2
d_call: TRBD1
clone_size: NA
j_call: TRBJ1-2
cdr3_aa: CASSLTSGTAYGYTF
cdr3_nt: TGTGCCAGCAGCTTAACCTCCGGGACAGCCTATGGCTACACCTTC

v_call: TRBV5-6
d_call: TRBD2
clone_size: NA
j_call: TRBJ2-3
cdr3_aa: CASSEPGLAATDTQYF
cdr3_nt: TGTGCCAGCAGCGAACCGGGACTAGCGGCGACAGATACGCAGTATTTT

v_call: TRBV12-5
d_call: TRBD1
clone_size: NA
j_call: TRBJ1-4
cdr3_aa: CASGLRTGVPANEKLFF
cdr3_nt: TGTGCTAGTGGTTTGCGGACAGGGGTGCCCGCTAATGAAAAACTGTTTTTT

v_call: TRBV27
d_call: TRBD1
clone_size: NA
j_call: TRBJ2-2
cdr3_aa: CASRRDRDTGELFF
cdr3_nt: TGTGCCAGCAGAAGGGACAGGGACACCGGGGAGCTGTTTTTT

v_call: TRBV5-1
d_call: NA
clone_size: NA
j_call: TRBJ2-7
cdr3_aa: CASSLGLREQYF
cdr3_nt: TGCGCCAGCAGCTTGGGGCTCCGAGAGCAGTACTTC

v_call: TRBV19
d_call: TRBD1
clone_size: NA
j_call: TRBJ1-5
cdr3_aa: CASTSRGQFYQPQHF
cdr3_nt: TGTGCCAGTACCTCGAGGGGACAGTTTTATCAGCCCCAGCATTTT

v_call: TRBV5-1
d_call: TRBD2
clone_size: once
j_call: TRBJ2-4
cdr3_aa: CASTGGEVAKNIQYF
cdr3_nt: TGCGCCAGCACCGGGGGGGAAGTAGCCAAAAACATTCAGTACTTC

v_call: TRBV19
d_call: TRBD1
clone_size: NA
j_call: TRBJ1-1
cdr3_aa: CASSPIGTAETEAFF
cdr3_nt: TGTGCCAGTAGTCCGATCGGGACAGCAGAGACTGAAGCTTTCTTT

v_call: TRBV3-1/TRBV3-2
d_call: NA
clone_size: NA
j_call: TRBJ2-6
cdr3_aa: CASSQDLSGANVLTF
cdr3_nt: TGTGCCAGCAGCCAAGATCTCTCTGGGGCCAACGTCCTGACTTTC

v_call: TRBV18
d_call: TRBD1
clone_size: NA
j_call: TRBJ2-7
cdr3_aa: CASSPDRDEQYF
cdr3_nt: TGTGCCAGCTCACCCGACAGGGACGAGCAGTACTTC